These T cell receptor beta chains were read from a single sample in a study of cytomegalovirus exposure and HLA in healthy donors. Here immunoSEQ multiplex PCR was the method, and the copy in TCRdb shows in-frame clones only, minus some. There are fewer than 250,000 clones in the sample; around 81% occur only once, and about 1.7% lies in the top ten. What was sequenced was PBMCs. These receptors all stem from a man aged 18 to 29 in good health and CMV-seronegative. Both conserved end residues are part of each CDR3. The D gene is left open where the match is weak. A clone size is listed for some rows: how often the clone was seen (once, few, many), or a class if it is expanded.

j_call v_call clone_size d_call cdr3_nt cdr3_aa
TRBJ1-5 TRBV7-8 . . TGTGCCAGCAGCCCGAGACAGCTAAGCAATCAGCCCCAGCATTTT CASSPRQLSNQPQHF
TRBJ1-1 TRBV7-2 . . TGTGCCAGCAGCTTAGAGGGGGGGCTGAACACTGAAGCTTTCTTT CASSLEGGLNTEAFF
TRBJ2-2 TRBV4-3 once . TGCGCCAGCAGCCAAGACAGGGGAGGGGCGAACACCGGGGAGCTGTTTTTT CASSQDRGGANTGELFF
TRBJ1-2 TRBV19 . . TGTGCCAGTAGTATTGACAGGAACTATGGCTACACCTTC CASSIDRNYGYTF
TRBJ1-5 TRBV7-9 . . TGTGCCAGCAGCTTAATACGTATAGAGCGCAATCAGCCCCAGCATTTT CASSLIRIERNQPQHF
TRBJ2-6 TRBV4-3 . TRBD1 TGCGCCAGCAGCCAAGATCTTGCAACAGGGGGCTCTGGGGCCAACGTCCTGACTTTC CASSQDLATGGSGANVLTF
TRBJ1-5 TRBV7-9 . TRBD1 TGTGCCAGCAGCTCCCACCGGACAGGGGTGCCCAATCAGCCCCAGCATTTT CASSSHRTGVPNQPQHF
TRBJ2-5 TRBV13 . TRBD2 TGTGCCAGCAGCCCGCGTTTTGCGGGGGATGGGCAAGAGACCCAGTACTTC CASSPRFAGDGQETQYF
TRBJ2-4 TRBV5-5 . TRBD2 TGTGCCAGCAGCGCCTCTAAGACTAGCGGGAGTTACATTCAGTACTTC CASSASKTSGSYIQYF
TRBJ1-2 TRBV5-1 . . TGCGCCAGCAGCTTGGTTCCCGAGGGATCTGGCTACACCTTC CASSLVPEGSGYTF
TRBJ1-4 TRBV9 few TRBD1 TGTGCCAGCAGCCAAGACAGGGATGAAAAACTGTTTTTT CASSQDRDEKLFF
TRBJ2-5 TRBV5-1 . TRBD1 TGCGCCAGCAGCTTGGATGGGAGACAGGGGGCATATCTAGAGACCCAGTACTTC CASSLDGRQGAYLETQYF
TRBJ2-3 TRBV4-2 once . TGTGCCAGCAGCCCCGACGAGACAGCCCCTTCTACAGATACGCAGTATTTT CASSPDETAPSTDTQYF
TRBJ1-1 TRBV10-3 once TRBD1 TGTGCCGTCGCTGGGGGACAGGGCACTGAAGCTTTCTTC CAVAGGQGTEAFF
TRBJ2-3 TRBV28 . TRBD2 TGTGCCAGCAGCTCCGGGACTAGCGGGAGAAATGCAGATACGCAGTATTTT CASSSGTSGRNADTQYF
TRBJ2-7 TRBV6-6 . . TGTGCCAGCAGCGTCGATCCCGGGTACGAGCAGTACTTC CASSVDPGYEQYF
TRBJ2-3 TRBV5-4 . . TGTGCCAGCAGCTTGGACGCCACTAGCACAGATACGCAGTATTTT CASSLDATSTDTQYF
TRBJ2-3 TRBV27 . . TGTGCCAGGCAGGGGTCTAGCACAGATACGCAGTATTTT CARQGSSTDTQYF
TRBJ1-1 TRBV13 . TRBD1 TGTGCCAGCAGCCACCTGGAGGGGGCGGACACTGAAGCTTTCTTT CASSHLEGADTEAFF
TRBJ1-1 TRBV18 once . TGTGCCAGCTCACCATTGAGGGAGAACACTGAAGCTTTCTTT CASSPLRENTEAFF
TRBJ2-3 TRBV7-6 few TRBD1 TGTGCCAGCAGCTTAGACCCCGGCAGGGGGAGCACAGATACGCAGTATTTT CASSLDPGRGSTDTQYF
TRBJ2-5 TRBV11-3 few . TGTGCCAGCAGCTCGGGTCAGGGGACCCAGTACTTC CASSSGQGTQYF
TRBJ2-5 TRBV4-1 . TRBD1 TGCGCCAGCAGCCAAGTGACCGGGACAGGGAAAGAGACCCAGTACTTC CASSQVTGTGKETQYF
TRBJ1-2 TRBV29-1 . . TGCAGCGTTGAATTGGGAGGTTTTAACTATGGCTACACCTTC CSVELGGFNYGYTF
TRBJ2-1 TRBV4-3 few TRBD2 TGCGCCAGCAGCCAAGAAGCGGGAGGCTCCTACAATGAGCAGTTCTTC CASSQEAGGSYNEQFF
TRBJ2-7 TRBV7-8 . . TGTGCCAGCAGCTTGACTAGGGCTCAGTACTTC CASSLTRAQYF
TRBJ2-7 TRBV4-3 . . TGCGCCAGCAGCCAAGAGTTCCGGAAAGGCGGATCCTCCTACGAGCAGTACTTC CASSQEFRKGGSSYEQYF
TRBJ1-5 TRBV4-1 . . TGCGCCAGCAGCCAAGAGGGCCTCCAGCTCAATCAGCCCCAGCATTTT CASSQEGLQLNQPQHF
TRBJ2-7 TRBV4-1 once . TGCGCCAGCAGCCAAGACGAGGGCCCCTTCCCCTACGAGCAGTACTTC CASSQDEGPFPYEQYF
TRBJ1-5 TRBV18 . . TGTGCCAGCTCAAAGGAGGAAAATCAGCCCCAGCATTTT CASSKEENQPQHF
TRBJ1-1 TRBV28 . TRBD1 TGTGCCAGCAGTTTACGCCGGGGACAGGAGCCAGAAGCTTTCTTT CASSLRRGQEPEAFF
TRBJ2-5 TRBV5-4 . TRBD2 TGTGCCAGCAGCTCGGTTGGGCAGGGACTAGCGGGAGGGGAGACCCAGTACTTC CASSSVGQGLAGGETQYF
TRBJ2-7 TRBV5-6 once . TGTGCCAGCAGCCCGCCCGTAGTATCCGAGCAGTACTTC CASSPPVVSEQYF